This T cell receptor beta chain was sequenced in a study of blood T cell repertoires in COVID-19. The wider study: Whether acute or convalescent, the COVID-19 samples came from the United States, Italy and Spain. PBMCs, B-cell-depleted T cells, or T cells were the source of the cDNA or gDNA that made up the material.

Clones were sequenced by immunoSEQ multiplex PCR, and TCRdb holds only the in-frame ones, with some missing. This sample has about 230,000 clones; around 84% occur once, and the top ten carry 0.98%. Germline CDR1 reads ENHRY; CDR2 reads SYGVKD. This CDR3 comprises 13 residues. The V and J ends lost 7 bases and 0 bases respectively, with 10 bases between them. Sample: peripheral blood. The sequence derives from a middle-aged man with acute or convalescent COVID-19. The chain is built from TRBV10-3 and TRBJ2-7, with D uncertain. DNA for the CDR3: TGTGCCATCAAACAGCAAAGCTCCTACGAGCAGTACTTC. It codes for CAIKQQSSYEQYF.